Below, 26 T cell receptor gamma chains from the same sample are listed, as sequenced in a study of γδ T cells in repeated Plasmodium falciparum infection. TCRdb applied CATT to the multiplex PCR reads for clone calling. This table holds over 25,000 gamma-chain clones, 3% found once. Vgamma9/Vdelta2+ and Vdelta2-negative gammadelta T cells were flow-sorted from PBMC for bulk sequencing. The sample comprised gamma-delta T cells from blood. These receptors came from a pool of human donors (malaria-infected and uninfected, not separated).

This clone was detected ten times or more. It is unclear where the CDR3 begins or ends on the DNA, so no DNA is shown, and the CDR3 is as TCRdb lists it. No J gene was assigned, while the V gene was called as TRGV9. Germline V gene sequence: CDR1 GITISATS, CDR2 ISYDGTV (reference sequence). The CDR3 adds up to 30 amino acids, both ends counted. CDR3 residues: CALWGIIIRNSLAVEQHWLSQVSIGRIQHF.

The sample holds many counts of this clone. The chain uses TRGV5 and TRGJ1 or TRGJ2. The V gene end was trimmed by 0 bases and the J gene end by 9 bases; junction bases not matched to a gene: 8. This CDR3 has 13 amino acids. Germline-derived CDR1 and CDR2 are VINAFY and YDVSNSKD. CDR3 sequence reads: CATWDRRLGKKLF. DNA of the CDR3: TGTGCCACCTGGGACAGGCGCCTTGGTAAGAAACTCTTT.

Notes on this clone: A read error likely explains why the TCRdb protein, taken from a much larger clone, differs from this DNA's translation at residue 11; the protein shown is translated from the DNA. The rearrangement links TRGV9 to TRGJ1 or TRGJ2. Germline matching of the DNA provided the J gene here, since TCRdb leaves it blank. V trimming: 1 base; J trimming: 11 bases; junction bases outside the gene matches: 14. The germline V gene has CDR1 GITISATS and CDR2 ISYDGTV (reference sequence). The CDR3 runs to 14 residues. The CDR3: CALWEVSPRREKLF. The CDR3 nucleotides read TGTGCCTTGTGGGAGGTATCTCCTCGGCGAGAGAAACTCTTT.

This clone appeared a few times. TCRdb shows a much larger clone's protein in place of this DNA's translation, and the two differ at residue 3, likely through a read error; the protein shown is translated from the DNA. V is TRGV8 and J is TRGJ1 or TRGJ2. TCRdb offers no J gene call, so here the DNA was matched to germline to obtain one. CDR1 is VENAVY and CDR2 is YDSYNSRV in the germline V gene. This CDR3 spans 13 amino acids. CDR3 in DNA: TGTGCCGCCTGGGATTTAGGGTATTATAAGAAACTCTTT. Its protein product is CAAWDLGYYKKLF.

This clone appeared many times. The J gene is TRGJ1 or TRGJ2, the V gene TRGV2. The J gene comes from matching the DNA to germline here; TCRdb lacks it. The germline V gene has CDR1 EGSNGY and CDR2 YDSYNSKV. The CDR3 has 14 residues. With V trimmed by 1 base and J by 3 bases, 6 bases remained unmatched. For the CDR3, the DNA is TGTGCCACCTGGGACGGTGTCGTTTATTATAAGAAACTCTTT. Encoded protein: CATWDGVVYYKKLF.

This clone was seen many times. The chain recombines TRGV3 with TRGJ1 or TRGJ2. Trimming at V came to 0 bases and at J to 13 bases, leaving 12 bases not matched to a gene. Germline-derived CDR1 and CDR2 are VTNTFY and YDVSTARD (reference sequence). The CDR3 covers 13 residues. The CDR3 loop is CATWDRPMIRKLF. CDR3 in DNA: TGTGCCACCTGGGACAGGCCGATGATAAGAAAACTCTTT.

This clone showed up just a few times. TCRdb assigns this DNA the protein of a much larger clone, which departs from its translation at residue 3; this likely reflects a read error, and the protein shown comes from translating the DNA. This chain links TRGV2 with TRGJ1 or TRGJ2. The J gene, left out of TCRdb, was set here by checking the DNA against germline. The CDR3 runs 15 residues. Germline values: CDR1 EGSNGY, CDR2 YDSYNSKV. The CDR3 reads CAAWDGYMNYYKKLF. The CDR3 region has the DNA TGTGCCGCCTGGGACGGCTACATGAATTATTATAAGAAACTCTTT.

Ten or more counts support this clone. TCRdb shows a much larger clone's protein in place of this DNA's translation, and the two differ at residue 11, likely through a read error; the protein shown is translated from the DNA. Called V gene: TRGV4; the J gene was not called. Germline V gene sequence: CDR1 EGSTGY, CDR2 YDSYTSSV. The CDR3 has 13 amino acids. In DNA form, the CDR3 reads TGTGCCACCTGGGTACCGAATTATTATAAGGAACTCTTT. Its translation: CATWVPNYYKELF.

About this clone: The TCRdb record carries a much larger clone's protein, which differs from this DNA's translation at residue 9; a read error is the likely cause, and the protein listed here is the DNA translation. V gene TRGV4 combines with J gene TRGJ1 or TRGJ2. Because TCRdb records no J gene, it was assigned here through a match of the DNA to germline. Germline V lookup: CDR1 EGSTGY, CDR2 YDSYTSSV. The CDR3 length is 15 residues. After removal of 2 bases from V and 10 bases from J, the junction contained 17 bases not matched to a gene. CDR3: CATWDDFWGPLKKLF. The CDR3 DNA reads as TGTGCCACCTGGGATGACTTTTGGGGCCCCCTGAAGAAACTCTTT.

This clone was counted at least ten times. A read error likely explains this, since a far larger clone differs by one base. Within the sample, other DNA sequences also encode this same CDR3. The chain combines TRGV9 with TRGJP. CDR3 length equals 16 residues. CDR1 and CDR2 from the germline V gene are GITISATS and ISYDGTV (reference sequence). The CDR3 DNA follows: TGTGCCTTGTGGAAAGGTCAAGAGTTGGGCAAAAAAATCAAGGTGTTT. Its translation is CALWKGQELGKKIKVF.

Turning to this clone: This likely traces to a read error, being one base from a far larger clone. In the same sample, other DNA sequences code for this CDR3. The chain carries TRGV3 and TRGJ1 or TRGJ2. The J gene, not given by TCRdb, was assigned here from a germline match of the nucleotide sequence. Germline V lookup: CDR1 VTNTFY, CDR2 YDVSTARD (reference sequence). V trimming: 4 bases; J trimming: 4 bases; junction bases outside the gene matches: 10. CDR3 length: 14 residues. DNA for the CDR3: TGTGCCACCTGGGATTACAAAGACTATTATAAGAAACTCTTT. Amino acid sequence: CATWDYKDYYKKLF.

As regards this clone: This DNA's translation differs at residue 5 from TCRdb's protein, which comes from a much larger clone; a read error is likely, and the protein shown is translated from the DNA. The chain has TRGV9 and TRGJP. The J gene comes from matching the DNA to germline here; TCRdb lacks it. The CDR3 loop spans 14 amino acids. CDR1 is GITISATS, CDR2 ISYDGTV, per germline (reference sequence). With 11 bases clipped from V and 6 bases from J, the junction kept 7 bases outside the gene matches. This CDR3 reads CASGRELGKKIKVF. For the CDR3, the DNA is TGTGCCTCAGGGAGAGAGTTGGGCAAAAAAATCAAGGTATTT.

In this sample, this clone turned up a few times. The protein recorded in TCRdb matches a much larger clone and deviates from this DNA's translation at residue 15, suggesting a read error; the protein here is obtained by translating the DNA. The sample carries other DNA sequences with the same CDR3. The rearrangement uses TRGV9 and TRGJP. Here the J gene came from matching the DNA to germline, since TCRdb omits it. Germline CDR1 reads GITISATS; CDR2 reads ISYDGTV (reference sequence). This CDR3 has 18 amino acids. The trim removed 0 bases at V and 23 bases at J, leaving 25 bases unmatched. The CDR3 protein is CALWEVRRGELGKKVKVF. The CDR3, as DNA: TGTGCCTTGTGGGAGGTGCGGAGAGGAGAGTTGGGCAAAAAGGTCAAGGTATTT.

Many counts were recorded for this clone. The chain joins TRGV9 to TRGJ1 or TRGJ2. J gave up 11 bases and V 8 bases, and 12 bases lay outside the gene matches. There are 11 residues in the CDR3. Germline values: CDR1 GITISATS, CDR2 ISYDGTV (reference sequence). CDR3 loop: CALYQKTEKLF. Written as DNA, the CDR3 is TGTGCCTTGTATCAGAAAACGGAGAAACTCTTT.

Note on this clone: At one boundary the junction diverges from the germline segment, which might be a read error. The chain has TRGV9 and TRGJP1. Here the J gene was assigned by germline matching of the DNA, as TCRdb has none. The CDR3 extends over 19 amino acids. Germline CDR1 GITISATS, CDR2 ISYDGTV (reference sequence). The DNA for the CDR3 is TGTGCCTCGTGGGAGCCTTCTCCCGCAATTTATACCACTGGTTGGTTCAAGATATTT. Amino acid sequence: CASWEPSPAIYTTGWFKIF.

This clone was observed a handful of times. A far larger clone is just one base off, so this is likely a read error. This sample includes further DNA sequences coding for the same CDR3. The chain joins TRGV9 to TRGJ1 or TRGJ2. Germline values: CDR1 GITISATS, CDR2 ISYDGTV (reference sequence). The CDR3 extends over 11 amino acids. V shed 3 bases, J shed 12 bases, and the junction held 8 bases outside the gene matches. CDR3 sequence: CALWEWCGKLF. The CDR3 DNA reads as TGTGCCTTGTGGGAGTGGTGCGGGAAACTCTTT.

The CDR3: CAWDGPTYYKKLF. In nucleotides, the CDR3 is TGTGCCTGGGACGGGCCGACGTATTATAAGAAACTCTTT. This chain connects TRGV2 to TRGJ1 or TRGJ2. TCRdb is silent on the J gene; assignment here came from matching the DNA to germline. V was clipped by 12 bases and J by 4 bases; unmatched bases: 15. In germline, CDR1 is EGSNGY, CDR2 YDSYNSKV. The CDR3 has 13 residues.

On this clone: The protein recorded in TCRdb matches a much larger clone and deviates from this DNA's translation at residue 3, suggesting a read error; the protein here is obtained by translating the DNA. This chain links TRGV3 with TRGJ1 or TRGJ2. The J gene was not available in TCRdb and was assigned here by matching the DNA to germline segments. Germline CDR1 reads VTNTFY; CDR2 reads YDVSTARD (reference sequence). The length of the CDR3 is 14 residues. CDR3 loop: CAAWDSHPYYKKLF. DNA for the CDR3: TGTGCCGCCTGGGACAGTCACCCTTATTATAAGAAACTCTTT.

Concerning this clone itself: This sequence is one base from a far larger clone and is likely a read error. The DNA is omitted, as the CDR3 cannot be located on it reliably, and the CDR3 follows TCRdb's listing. The CDR3 loop reads CATWDGAIRNSLAVEQHLLSQVSIGRIQHF. TRGV2 is the V gene, and the J gene was not called. CDR1 and CDR2 from the germline V gene are EGSNGY and YDSYNSKV. The CDR3 totals 30 residues, both ends included.

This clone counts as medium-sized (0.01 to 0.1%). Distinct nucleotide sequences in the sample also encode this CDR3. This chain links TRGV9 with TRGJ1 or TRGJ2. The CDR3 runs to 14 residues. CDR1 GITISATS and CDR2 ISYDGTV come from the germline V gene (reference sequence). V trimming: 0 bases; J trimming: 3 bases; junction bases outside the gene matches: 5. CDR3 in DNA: TGTGCCTTGTGGGAGGTGCATCCTTATTATAAGAAACTCTTT. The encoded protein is CALWEVHPYYKKLF.

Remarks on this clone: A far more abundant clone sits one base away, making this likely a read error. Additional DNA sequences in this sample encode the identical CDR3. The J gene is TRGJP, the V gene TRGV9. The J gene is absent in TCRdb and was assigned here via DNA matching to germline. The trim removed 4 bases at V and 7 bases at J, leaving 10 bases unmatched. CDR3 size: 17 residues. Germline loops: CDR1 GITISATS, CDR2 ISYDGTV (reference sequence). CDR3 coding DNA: TGTGCCTTGTGGGACCCTCGGACGGAGTTGGGCAAAAAAATCAAGGTATTT. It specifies CALWDPRTELGKKIKVF.

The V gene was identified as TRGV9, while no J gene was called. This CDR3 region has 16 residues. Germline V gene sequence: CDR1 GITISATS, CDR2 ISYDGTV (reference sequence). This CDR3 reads CALWAFQALGQKIQVF. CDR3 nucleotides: TGTGCCTTGTGGGCGTTTCAAGCGTTGGGCCAAAAAATCCAGGTATTT.

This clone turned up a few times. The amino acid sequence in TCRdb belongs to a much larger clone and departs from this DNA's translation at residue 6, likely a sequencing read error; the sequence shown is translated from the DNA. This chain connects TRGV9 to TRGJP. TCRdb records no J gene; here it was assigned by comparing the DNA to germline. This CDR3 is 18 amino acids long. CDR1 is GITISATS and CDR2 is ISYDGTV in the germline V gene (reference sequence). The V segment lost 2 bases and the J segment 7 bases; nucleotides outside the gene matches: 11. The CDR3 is CALWEAASTELGKKIKVF. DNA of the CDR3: TGTGCCTTGTGGGAGGCCGCAAGCACGGAGTTGGGCAAAAAAATCAAGGTATTT.

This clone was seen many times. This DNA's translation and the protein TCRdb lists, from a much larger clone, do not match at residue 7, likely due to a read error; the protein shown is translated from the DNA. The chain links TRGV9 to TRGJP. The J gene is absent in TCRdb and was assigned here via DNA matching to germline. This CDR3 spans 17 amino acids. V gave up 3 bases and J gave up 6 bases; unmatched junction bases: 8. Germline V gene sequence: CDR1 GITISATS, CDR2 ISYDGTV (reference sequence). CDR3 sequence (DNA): TGTGCCTTGTGGGAGACCCCCCCAGAGTTGGGCAAAAAAATCAAGGTATTT. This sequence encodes CALWETPPELGKKIKVF.

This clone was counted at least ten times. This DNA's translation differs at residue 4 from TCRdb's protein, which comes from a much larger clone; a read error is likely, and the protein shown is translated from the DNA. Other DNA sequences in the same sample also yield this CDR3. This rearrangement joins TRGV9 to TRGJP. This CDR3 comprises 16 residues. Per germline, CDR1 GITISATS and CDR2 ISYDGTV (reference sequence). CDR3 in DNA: TGTGCCTTGAGGGAGCACCAAGAGTTGGGCAAAAAAATCAAGGTATTT. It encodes CALREHQELGKKIKVF.

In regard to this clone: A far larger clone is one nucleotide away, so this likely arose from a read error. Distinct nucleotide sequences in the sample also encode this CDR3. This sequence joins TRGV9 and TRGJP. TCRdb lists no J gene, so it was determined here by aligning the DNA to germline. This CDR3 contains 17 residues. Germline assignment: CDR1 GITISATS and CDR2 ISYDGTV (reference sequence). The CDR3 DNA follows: TGTGCCTTGTGGGCCCCCATACAAGAGTTGGGCAAGAAAATCAAGGTATTT. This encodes CALWAPIQELGKKIKVF.